The present T cell receptor (beta chain) was sequenced within a study of immune evolution from preneoplasia to lung adenocarcinoma. Assay: immunoSEQ multiplex PCR; the TCRdb copy retains only in-frame clones and omits some. The data show approximately 17,000 clones, 65% to 90% seen once. This CDR3 spans 14 amino acids. Trimming removed 4 bases from V and 3 bases from J, with 10 bases in between. The germline V gene encodes CDR1 SNHLY and CDR2 FYNNEI. The sequence derives from a person aged 70 to 80 with invasive lung adenocarcinoma. The chain has TRBV2 and TRBJ2-4, with D unresolved. Specimen: FFPE invasive lung adenocarcinoma tissue. In DNA form, the CDR3 reads TGTGCCAGCAGTGTTGGGGTCCTCAAAAACATTCAGTACTTC. As protein: CASSVGVLKNIQYF.